This TCR beta chain was obtained from a study of CD8 T cells in Susac syndrome. The CDR3 is made up of 12 amino acids. Germline V gives CDR1 SQVTM, CDR2 ANQGSEA. V was pared by 3 bases and J by 5 bases, with 10 bases between. Sequencing of TCR beta covered CD8+ and CD4+ T cells obtained from blood. The RNA input was roughly 0.45 to 1 ug, and it was reverse transcribed with random hexamers. One entry per CDR3 protein results from TCRdb running MiXCR on the immunoSEQ multiplex PCR reads. This sample has roughly 200,000 distinct CDR3 sequences, with around 96% found just once. The receptor was isolated from a human donor in good health. The sample was CD4+ T cells from PBMCs. The rearrangement joins TRBV29-1 to TRBJ1-1; D gene unclear. The CDR3 DNA follows: TGCAGCGTTGAGAGGGCGGGGACTGAAGCTTTCTTT. Translating gives CSVERAGTEAFF.